The 28 T cell receptor beta chains presented below share a single source sample, sequenced in a study of cytotoxic CD8 clonotypes in ibrutinib-treated CLL. Using immunoSEQ multiplex PCR, the repertoire was profiled, and TCRdb retains in-frame clones only, with some absent. The sample yields around 300,000 clones, 70% to 80% seen once. The source was PBMCs, collected before ibrutinib treatment. Every receptor here comes from a human donor with chronic lymphocytic leukemia.

The table lists this clone with a count of one. This CDR3 is CASSRTYLNTGELFF. CDR3 nucleotides: TGTGCCAGCAGTAGGACGTACCTGAACACCGGGGAGCTGTTTTTT. The rearrangement links TRBV27 to TRBJ2-2; D is ambiguous. The CDR3 consists of 15 residues. V lost 5 bases, J lost 1 base, and 11 bases lay in between. CDR1 and CDR2 (germline): MNHEY, SMNVEV (reference sequence).

The chain combines TRBV28 with TRBJ1-2; no reliable D call. This CDR3 contains 15 residues. V lost 2 bases and J lost 4, with 14 bases in between. The germline V gene has CDR1 MDHEN and CDR2 SYDVKM. The CDR3 DNA follows: TGTGCCAGCAGTTTAACCCAACTAGGTACCTATGGCTACACCTTC. This encodes CASSLTQLGTYGYTF.

This chain uses TRBV7-2 with TRBJ2-3, with a possible D match to TRBD1 (5 bases). Germline loops: CDR1 SGHTA, CDR2 FQGNSA. This CDR3 spans 15 amino acids. The V end was cut by 2 bases, the J end by 1 base, with 10 bases between. This CDR3 is CASSLQGLGTDTQYF. The CDR3 bases are TGTGCCAGCAGCTTACAGGGCCTAGGCACAGATACGCAGTATTTT.

The chain couples TRBV5-1 to TRBJ2-6, with D possibly TRBD2 on 5 matching bases. Germline CDR1 and CDR2: SGHRS and YFSETQ. Trimming took 4 bases from V and 2 from J, leaving 7 bases between them. The CDR3 is 14 residues long. The CDR3 loop is CASSLTTGANVLTF. The CDR3 DNA sequence: TGCGCCAGCAGCCTGACTACTGGGGCCAACGTCCTGACTTTC.

The gene calls are TRBV7-6 and TRBJ1-1, with a possible D match to TRBD1 (5 bases). Trimming left V 1 base short and J 6 bases short, with 9 bases between. The CDR3 extends over 13 amino acids. The germline CDR1 and CDR2 sequences are SGHVS and FNYEAQ. This CDR3 reads CASSLEQAAEAFF. Here the CDR3 DNA reads TGTGCCAGCAGCTTAGAACAGGCCGCTGAAGCTTTCTTT.

This clone was seen a handful of times. This chain connects TRBV4-1 to TRBJ1-3; tentative D call: TRBD1 (6 bases). Deletions cut 4 bases from V and 0 bases from J, with 13 bases between. Germline CDR1 MGHRA, CDR2 YSYEKL. CDR3 length equals 16 residues. CDR3 coding DNA: TGCGCCAGCAGCCCCATCAGGGGACTCTCTGGAAACACCATATATTTT. Amino acids: CASSPIRGLSGNTIYF.

This clone was detected only a few times. The chain joins TRBV7-9 to TRBJ2-1; D possibly matches TRBD1 or TRBD2 (6 bases each). Germline V gene lookup returns CDR1 SEHNR and CDR2 FQNEAQ (reference sequence). CDR3 length: 13 amino acids. V shed 0 bases and J shed 9 bases, with 9 bases lying between them. The CDR3 protein is CASSLAGGGEQFF. CDR3 bases: TGTGCCAGCAGCTTAGCCGGAGGGGGTGAGCAGTTCTTC.

This rearrangement joins TRBV4-1 to TRBJ2-2, with D uncertain. CDR1 and CDR2 (germline): MGHRA, YSYEKL. V was trimmed by 0 bases and J by 3 bases, leaving 11 bases between them. The CDR3 loop spans 16 amino acids. The CDR3 DNA follows: TGCGCCAGCAGCCAAGACTCTAATAAGTACACCGGGGAGCTGTTTTTT. Translated: CASSQDSNKYTGELFF.

This clone has just one count. J is TRBJ1-2 and V is TRBV19, with TRBD1 identical over 7 bases. Germline V lookup: CDR1 LNHDA, CDR2 SQIVND (reference sequence). The CDR3 runs 14 residues. With V trimmed by 5 bases and J by 6 bases, 9 bases remained unmatched. The chain's CDR3 is CASSYTGVVDGYTF. The CDR3 nucleotides read TGTGCCAGTAGTTATACAGGGGTTGTTGATGGCTACACCTTC.

This clone was detected once. The rearrangement uses TRBV6-5 and TRBJ2-5; D is unresolved. The V end was cut by 5 bases, the J end by 4 bases, with 8 bases between. The CDR3 consists of 12 residues. Germline assignment: CDR1 MNHEY and CDR2 SVGAGI. Written as DNA, the CDR3 is TGTGCCAGCAGTGATGGACCAGAGACCCAGTACTTC. It yields the protein CASSDGPETQYF.

This chain joins TRBV19 and TRBJ2-3; tentative D call: TRBD2 (5 bases). This CDR3 is 17 amino acids long. V was pared by 4 bases and J by 2 bases, with 19 bases between. Germline V gene sequence: CDR1 LNHDA, CDR2 SQIVND (reference sequence). The CDR3 DNA sequence: TGTGCCAGTAGTAGCCTCGGACTTGCAGAGGCCACAGATACGCAGTATTTT. This encodes CASSSLGLAEATDTQYF.

This chain uses TRBV5-4 with TRBJ2-7, with D tentatively TRBD2 (5 bases). V gave up 2 bases and J gave up 4 bases, with 10 bases separating them. Germline CDR1 SGHNT, CDR2 YYREEE (reference sequence). This CDR3 contains 13 residues. The CDR3 here is CASSLAESYEQYF. The CDR3 DNA sequence: TGTGCCAGCAGCTTAGCGGAGAGTTACGAGCAGTACTTC.

The chain recombines TRBV9 with TRBJ2-2, with D possibly called TRBD1 or TRBD2 (5 bases each). The V gene's germline CDR1 is SGDLS and CDR2 YYNGEE. This CDR3 region has 15 residues. Trimming took off 3 bases at V and 1 base at J, with 10 bases between the two ends. CDR3 amino acids: CASSGGRLNTGELFF. In DNA, the CDR3 is TGTGCCAGCAGCGGGGGACGGCTGAACACCGGGGAGCTGTTTTTT. The variable domain in full, completed from reference TRBV9 and TRBJ2-2, reads DSGVTQTPKHLITATGQRVTLRCSPRSGDLSVYWYQQSLDQGLQFLIQYYNGEERAKGNILERFSAQQFPDLHSELNLSSLELGDSALYFCASSGGRLNTGELFFGEGSRLTVL.

The chain links TRBV5-4 to TRBJ2-1; 12 bases line up with TRBD2. The trim removed 4 bases at V and 7 bases at J, leaving 12 bases unmatched. The CDR3 consists of 17 residues. Looked up from germline, CDR1 is SGHNT and CDR2 is YYREEE (reference sequence). CDR3 sequence (DNA): TGTGCCAGCAGCCTGGAGAACCGGACTAGCGGGATTAATGAGCAGTTCTTC. Translation gives CASSLENRTSGINEQFF.

The V call is TRBV25-1, the J call TRBJ1-4; TRBD1 might be the D (6 bases). CDR1 is MGHDK and CDR2 is SYGVNS in the germline V gene. This CDR3 spans 15 amino acids. With 2 bases removed from V and 3 bases from J, the gap between germline ends came to 10 bases. The CDR3 nucleotides read TGTGCCAGCAGTGAAAGGGGGGCGGCTAATGAAAAACTGTTTTTT. Its translation: CASSERGAANEKLFF. Full variable domain (outside the CDR3, taken from reference TRBV25-1 and TRBJ1-4): EADIYQTPRYLVIGTGKKITLECSQTMGHDKMYWYQQDPGMELHLIHYSYGVNSTEKGDLSSESTVSRIRTEHFPLTLESARPSHTSQYLCASSERGAANEKLFFGSGTQLSVL.

This rearrangement joins TRBV4-3 to TRBJ2-2; D gene ambiguous. The CDR3 runs to 15 residues. Germline values: CDR1 LGHNA, CDR2 YSLEER. Trimming left V 0 bases short and J 5 bases short, with 10 bases between. The CDR3 sequence: CASSQDRVWTGELFF. In DNA, the CDR3 is TGCGCCAGCAGCCAAGATAGAGTATGGACCGGGGAGCTGTTTTTT.

J is TRBJ1-2 and V is TRBV28; a possible D gene is TRBD1 (6 bases). Germline CDR1 reads MDHEN; CDR2 reads SYDVKM. Trimming took 10 bases from V and 6 from J, leaving 18 bases between them. This CDR3 is 13 amino acids long. CDR3 loop: CATPSDRKDGYTF. The CDR3 bases are TGTGCCACCCCCTCGGACAGAAAGGATGGCTACACCTTC.

This clone was observed a few times. The chain has TRBV20-1 and TRBJ1-1; no definite D call. Per the germline V gene, CDR1 is DFQATT and CDR2 is SNEGSKA (reference sequence). The V end lost 5 bases, the J end lost 7 bases, and 5 bases lay between the germline ends. CDR3 size: 9 residues. DNA of the CDR3: TGCAGTGCTCTCCGTGAAGCTTTCTTT. This encodes CSALREAFF.

This clone has just one count. The chain combines TRBV27 with TRBJ1-1; D is unresolved. This CDR3 is 14 amino acids long. Germline V gene sequence: CDR1 MNHEY, CDR2 SMNVEV (reference sequence). The V end lost 0 bases, the J end lost 1 base, and 6 bases lay between the germline ends. CDR3 sequence reads: CASSLSRQNTEAFF. For the CDR3, the DNA is TGTGCCAGCAGTTTATCGAGGCAGAACACTGAAGCTTTCTTT.

This rearrangement joins TRBV11-2 to TRBJ2-7, with D possibly TRBD2 on 6 matching bases. The CDR3 totals 16 residues. V was pared by 0 bases and J by 2 bases, with 14 bases between. Looked up from germline, CDR1 is SGHAT and CDR2 is FQNNGV. The CDR3 DNA reads TGTGCCAGCAGCTTAGAGATGGGACTGCCCACCTACGAGCAGTACTTC. It translates to CASSLEMGLPTYEQYF.

The chain recombines TRBV9 with TRBJ2-5; 15 nucleotides match TRBD2. CDR3 size: 17 residues. The germline V gene has CDR1 SGDLS and CDR2 YYNGEE. Unmatched junction bases numbered 7, after V lost 6 bases and J lost 1 base. CDR3 DNA sequence: TGTGCCAGCACCATAGGACTAGCGGGAGGGACCCAAGAGACCCAGTACTTC. This sequence encodes CASTIGLAGGTQETQYF.

The J gene is TRBJ1-2, the V gene TRBV5-1, with a weak D call TRBD1 (5 bases). CDR3 length: 15 residues. Trimming shortened V by 2 bases and J by 2 bases, and 13 bases separated the two germline ends. The germline V gene has CDR1 SGHRS and CDR2 YFSETQ. CDR3 sequence: CASSLRGTENYGYTF. As DNA, the CDR3 is TGCGCCAGCAGCTTACGCGGGACTGAAAACTATGGCTACACCTTC.

This chain uses TRBV9 with TRBJ1-2; 7 bases map to TRBD1. With 3 bases clipped from V and 4 bases from J, the junction kept 9 bases outside the gene matches. The CDR3 runs 15 residues. CDR1 SGDLS and CDR2 YYNGEE come from the germline V gene. The CDR3 nucleotides are TGTGCCAGCAGCGCTCGGGACAGTAACTCCTATGGCTACACCTTC. It codes for CASSARDSNSYGYTF.

CDR3 residues: CASSSGQGPFREQYF. As DNA, the CDR3 is TGTGCCAGCAGCTCGGGACAGGGCCCCTTTAGGGAGCAGTACTTC. This chain joins TRBV5-6 and TRBJ2-7, with 9 positions matching TRBD1. The CDR3 sequence is 15 residues long. CDR1 and CDR2 from the germline V gene are SGHDT and YYEEEE. V dropped 3 bases and J dropped 7; count of bases not matched to a gene: 11.

In this sample, this clone turned up a few times. This specimen includes other DNA sequences encoding the same CDR3. This chain uses TRBV7-9 with TRBJ2-7; D gene ambiguous. CDR3 length: 11 residues. Trimming pared 1 base from V and 7 bases from J, leaving 5 bases between. Germline loops: CDR1 SEHNR, CDR2 FQNEAQ (reference sequence). The CDR3 loop reads CASSLGPEQYF. The CDR3 coding sequence is TGTGCCAGCAGCTTAGGGCCGGAGCAGTACTTC.

Comment on this clone: The germline gene is not matched at one end of the junction; a read error may be the cause. The chain uses TRBV7-7 and TRBJ2-5, with 9 bases fitting TRBD1. The CDR3 consists of 15 residues. Germline CDR1 reads SSHAT; CDR2 reads FNYEAQ (reference sequence). CDR3 sequence reads: CASSLTDRGQETQYF. DNA for the CDR3: TGTGCTAGCAGCTTAACGGACAGGGGACAAGAGACCCAGTACTTC.

The chain uses TRBV4-2 and TRBJ1-1, with D tentatively TRBD1 (6 bases). Germline V gives CDR1 LGHNA, CDR2 YNFKEQ. The V and J ends lost 4 bases and 3 bases respectively, with 15 bases between them. This CDR3 region has 15 residues. The CDR3 region is CASSRGTIRDTEAFF. CDR3 DNA: TGTGCCAGCAGCCGAGGGACAATCCGAGACACTGAAGCTTTCTTT.

CDR3 coding DNA: TGTGCCAGCAGCTTACCCCTGGGTGGGATTCAGTTCTTC. This encodes CASSLPLGGIQFF. The chain couples TRBV7-2 to TRBJ2-1; D call uncertain. Germline CDR1 reads SGHTA; CDR2 reads FQGNSA. The CDR3 has 13 residues. The V end was cut by 2 bases, the J end by 13 bases, with 15 bases between. The full variable domain, its missing parts supplied by reference TRBV7-2 and TRBJ2-1, is GAGVSQSPSNKVTEKGKDVELRCDPISGHTALYWYRQSLGQGLEFLIYFQGNSAPDKSGLPSDRFSAERTGGSVSTLTIQRTQQEDSAVYLCASSLPLGGIQFFGPGTRLTVL.